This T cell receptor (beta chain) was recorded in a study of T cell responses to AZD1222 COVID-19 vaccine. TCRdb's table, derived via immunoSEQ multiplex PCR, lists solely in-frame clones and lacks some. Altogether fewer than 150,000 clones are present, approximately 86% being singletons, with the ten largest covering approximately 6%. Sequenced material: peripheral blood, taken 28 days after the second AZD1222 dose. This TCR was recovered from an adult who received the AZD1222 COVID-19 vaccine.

In DNA form, the CDR3 reads TGTGCCAGCAGCCGAACAGGGGAGGGAAACACCATATATTTT. Its protein is CASSRTGEGNTIYF. The chain combines TRBV28 with TRBJ1-3, with 7 bases matching TRBD1. This CDR3 has 14 residues. The V segment lost 6 bases and the J segment 4 bases; nucleotides outside the gene matches: 6. CDR1 and CDR2 from the germline V gene are MDHEN and SYDVKM.